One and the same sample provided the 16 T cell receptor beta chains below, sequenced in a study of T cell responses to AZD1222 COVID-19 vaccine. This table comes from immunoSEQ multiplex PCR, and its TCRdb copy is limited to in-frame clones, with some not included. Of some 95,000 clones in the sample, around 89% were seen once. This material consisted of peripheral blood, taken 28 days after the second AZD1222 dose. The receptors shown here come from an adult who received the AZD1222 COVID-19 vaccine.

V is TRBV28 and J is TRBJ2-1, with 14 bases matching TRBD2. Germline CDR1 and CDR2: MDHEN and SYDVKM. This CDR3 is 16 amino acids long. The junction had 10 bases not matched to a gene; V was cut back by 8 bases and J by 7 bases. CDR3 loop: CASAGTSGRKRNEQFF. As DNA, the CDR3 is TGTGCCAGCGCTGGGACTAGCGGGAGAAAGCGGAATGAGCAGTTCTTC.

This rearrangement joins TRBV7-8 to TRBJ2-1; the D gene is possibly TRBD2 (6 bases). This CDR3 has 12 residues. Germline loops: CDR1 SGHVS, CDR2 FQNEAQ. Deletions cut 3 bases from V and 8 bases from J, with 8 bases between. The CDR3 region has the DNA TGTGCCAGCAGCTTTTGGGGGGATGAGCAGTTCTTC. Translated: CASSFWGDEQFF.

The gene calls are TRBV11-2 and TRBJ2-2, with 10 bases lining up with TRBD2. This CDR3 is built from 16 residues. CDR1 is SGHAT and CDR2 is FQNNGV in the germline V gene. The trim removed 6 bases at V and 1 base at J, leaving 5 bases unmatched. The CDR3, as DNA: TGTGCCAGCAGGTACGGACTAGCGGAGAACACCGGGGAGCTGTTTTTT. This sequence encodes CASRYGLAENTGELFF.

CDR3 nucleotides: TGTGCCAGCAGTTCGTGGGGTGACTATGGCTACACCTTC. Protein: CASSSWGDYGYTF. V is TRBV12-3 or TRBV12-4 and J is TRBJ1-2, with no clear D. V shed 4 bases and J shed 3 bases, with 9 bases lying between them. This CDR3 contains 13 residues.

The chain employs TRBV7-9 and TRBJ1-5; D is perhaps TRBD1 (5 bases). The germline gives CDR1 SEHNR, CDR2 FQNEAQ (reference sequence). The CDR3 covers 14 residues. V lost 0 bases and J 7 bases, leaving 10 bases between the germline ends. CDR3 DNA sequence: TGTGCCAGCAGCTTAGCAGGGGAGGAACAGCCCCAGCATTTT. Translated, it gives CASSLAGEEQPQHF.

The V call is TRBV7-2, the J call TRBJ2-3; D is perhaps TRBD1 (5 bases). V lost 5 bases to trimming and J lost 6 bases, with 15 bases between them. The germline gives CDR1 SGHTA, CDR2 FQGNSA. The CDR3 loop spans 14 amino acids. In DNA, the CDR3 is TGTGCCAGCAGCCGCGCGCAGACAGAGGATACGCAGTATTTT. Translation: CASSRAQTEDTQYF.

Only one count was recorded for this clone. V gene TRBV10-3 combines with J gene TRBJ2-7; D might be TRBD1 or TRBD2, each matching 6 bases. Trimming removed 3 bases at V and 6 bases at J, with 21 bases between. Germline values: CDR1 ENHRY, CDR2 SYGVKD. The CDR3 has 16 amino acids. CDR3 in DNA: TGTGCCATCAGTGAAGGGGGGACCCTTGGGATACCCGAGCAGTACTTC. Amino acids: CAISEGGTLGIPEQYF.

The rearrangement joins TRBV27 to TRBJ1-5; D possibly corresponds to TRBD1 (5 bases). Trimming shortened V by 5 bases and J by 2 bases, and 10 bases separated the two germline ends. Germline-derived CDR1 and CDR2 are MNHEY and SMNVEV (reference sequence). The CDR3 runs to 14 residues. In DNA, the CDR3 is TGTGCCAGCAGTCTTCTGGGGGGCAATCAGCCCCAGCATTTT. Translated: CASSLLGGNQPQHF.

The CDR3 spells CASSTGQEREKLFF. The CDR3 region has the DNA TGTGCCAGTAGCACAGGACAGGAAAGGGAAAAACTGTTTTTT. The rearrangement uses TRBV19 and TRBJ1-4; 7 positions agree with TRBD1. Germline V gene data show CDR1 as LNHDA and CDR2 as SQIVND (reference sequence). The trim removed 6 bases at V and 8 bases at J, leaving 9 bases unmatched. The CDR3 runs 14 residues.

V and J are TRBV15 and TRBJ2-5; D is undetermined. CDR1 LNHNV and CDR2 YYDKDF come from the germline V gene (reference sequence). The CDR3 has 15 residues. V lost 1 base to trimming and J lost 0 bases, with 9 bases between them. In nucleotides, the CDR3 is TGTGCCACCAGCAGAGGAGACACTGACCAAGAGACCCAGTACTTC. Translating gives CATSRGDTDQETQYF.

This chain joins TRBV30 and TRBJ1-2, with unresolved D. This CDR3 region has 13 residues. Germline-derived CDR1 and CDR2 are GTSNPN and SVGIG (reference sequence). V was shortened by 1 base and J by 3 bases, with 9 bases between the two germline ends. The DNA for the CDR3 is TGTGCCTGGAGTGGTGGCAGTGACTATGGCTACACCTTC. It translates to CAWSGGSDYGYTF. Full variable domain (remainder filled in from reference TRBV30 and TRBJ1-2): SQTIHQWPATLVQPVGSPLSLECTVEGTSNPNLYWYRQAAGRGLQLLFYSVGIGQISSEVPQNLSASRPQDRQFILSSKKLLLSDSGFYLCAWSGGSDYGYTFGSGTRLTVV.

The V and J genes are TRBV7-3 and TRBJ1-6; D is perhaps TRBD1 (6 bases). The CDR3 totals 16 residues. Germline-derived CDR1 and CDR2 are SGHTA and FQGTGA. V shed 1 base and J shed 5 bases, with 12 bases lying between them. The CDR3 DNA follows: TGTGCCAGCAGCTTAAATGGTGGACAGCATAATTCACCCCTCCACTTT. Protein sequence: CASSLNGGQHNSPLHF.

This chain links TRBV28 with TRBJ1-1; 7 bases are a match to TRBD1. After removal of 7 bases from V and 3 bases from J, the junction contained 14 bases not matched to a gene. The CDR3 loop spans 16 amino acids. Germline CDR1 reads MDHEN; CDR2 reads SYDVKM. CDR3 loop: CASTLTTGPPDTEAFF. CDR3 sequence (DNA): TGTGCCAGCACCCTAACGACAGGGCCACCCGACACTGAAGCTTTCTTT.

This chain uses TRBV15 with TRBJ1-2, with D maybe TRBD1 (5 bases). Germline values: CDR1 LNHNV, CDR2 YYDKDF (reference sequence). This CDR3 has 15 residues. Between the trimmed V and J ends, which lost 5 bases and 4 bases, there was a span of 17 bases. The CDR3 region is CATSSRQSRSYGYTF. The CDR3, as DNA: TGTGCCACCAGCTCGCGACAGTCAAGGAGCTATGGCTACACCTTC.

Written as DNA, the CDR3 is TGTGCCAGTAGCCCAAGGAGGGGACAGGGAATCTACGAGCAGTACTTC. Protein product: CASSPRRGQGIYEQYF. This chain joins TRBV19 and TRBJ2-7; 9 bases line up with TRBD1. The germline CDR1 and CDR2 sequences are LNHDA and SQIVND (reference sequence). This CDR3 is built from 16 residues. Unmatched junction bases numbered 12, after V lost 6 bases and J lost 3 bases.

CDR3 in DNA: TGTGCCAGCAGCGCAGACTGGGGCAATCAGCCCCAGCATTTT. This gives the protein CASSADWGNQPQHF. The J gene is TRBJ1-5, the V gene TRBV3-1 (or the pseudogene TRBV3-2); D gene unclear. The CDR3 has 14 amino acids. CDR1 is LGHDT, CDR2 YNNKEL, per germline (reference sequence). Deletions cut 5 bases from V and 2 bases from J, with 10 bases between.